A single sample gave rise to the 27 T cell receptor beta chains below, sequenced in a study of identical twins. MiXCR was run by TCRdb on the 5' RACE reads, yielding one entry per CDR3 protein. The repertoire consists of hundreds of thousands of distinct CDR3 sequences, with 20% to 25% occurring once and the leading ten covering 0.4% to 0.6%. The same specimen was also included in a second study, on yellow fever vaccine responses in identical twins.

The material sequenced was CD4+ T cells sorted from blood. The receptor source for this set is a woman aged 18-29 years in good health.

The rearrangement uses TRBV5-1 and TRBJ2-1, with a possible D match to TRBD2 (6 bases). V was clipped by 6 bases and J by 3 bases, with 16 bases between them. The CDR3 is made up of 15 amino acids. Germline lookup yields CDR1 SGHRS and CDR2 YFSETQ. The CDR3 sequence: CASTPRAGYYNEQFF. As DNA, the CDR3 is TGCGCCAGCACCCCTCGTGCGGGGTACTACAATGAGCAGTTCTTC.

This clonotype turned up a few times. The V gene is TRBV6-2 or TRBV6-3, the J gene TRBJ2-2; 7 positions agree with TRBD1. In germline, CDR1 is MNHEY, CDR2 SVGEGT. The J segment lost 3 bases and the V segment lost 5 bases, leaving 6 bases of the junction unmatched. The CDR3 loop spans 15 amino acids. This CDR3 reads CASSHTGAYTGELFF. The CDR3 DNA reads as TGTGCCAGCAGTCATACAGGGGCGTACACCGGGGAGCTGTTTTTT.

The CDR3 loop is CASSPSRGVWETQYF. The CDR3 DNA follows: TGTGCCAGCAGCCCCTCGCGGGGGGTGTGGGAGACCCAGTACTTC. The chain carries TRBV3-1 and TRBJ2-5; 8 bases are a match to TRBD2. From germline, CDR1 is LGHDT and CDR2 YNNKEL (reference sequence). The CDR3 consists of 15 residues. The junction had 9 bases not matched to a gene; V was cut back by 4 bases and J by 5 bases.

The chain couples TRBV5-8 to TRBJ2-3; the D gene is possibly TRBD1 (7 bases). The CDR3 extends over 11 amino acids. Trimming removed 9 bases from V and 6 bases from J, with 11 bases in between. In germline, CDR1 is SGHTS, CDR2 YDEGEE. As DNA, the CDR3 is TGTGCCATACAGGGGAGGGATACGCAGTATTTT. Protein: CAIQGRDTQYF.

This clonotype came up a few times. The chain uses TRBV27 and TRBJ1-4; D gene ambiguous. Deletions cut 10 bases from V and 0 bases from J, with 18 bases between. The CDR3 consists of 16 residues. The germline V gene has CDR1 MNHEY and CDR2 SMNVEV (reference sequence). The CDR3 loop is CATRRHQSATNEKLFF. As DNA, the CDR3 is TGTGCCACCCGACGCCACCAAAGTGCAACTAATGAAAAACTGTTTTTT.

In this sample, this clonotype turned up a few times. This chain joins TRBV5-1 and TRBJ2-5; 8 bases are a match to TRBD2. Per the germline V gene, CDR1 is SGHRS and CDR2 is YFSETQ. Unmatched junction bases numbered 2, after V lost 1 base and J lost 0 bases. This CDR3 has 15 amino acids. The CDR3 loop is CASSLQLADQETQYF. The CDR3 nucleotides read TGCGCCAGCAGCTTGCAACTAGCGGACCAAGAGACCCAGTACTTC.

This clonotype has only one observation. This chain joins TRBV11-2 and TRBJ2-7; 9 bases align to TRBD1. Germline CDR1 and CDR2: SGHAT and FQNNGV. The CDR3 runs to 13 residues. With V trimmed by 6 bases and J by 10 bases, 10 bases remained unmatched. CDR3 nucleotide sequence: TGTGCCAGCAGAATACCCGGGACAGGGTCCCAGTACGTC. It yields the protein CASRIPGTGSQYV.

The rearrangement joins TRBV5-1 to TRBJ2-2, with TRBD2 as a possible D gene (5 bases). From germline, CDR1 is SGHRS and CDR2 YFSETQ. This CDR3 contains 16 residues. V dropped 4 bases and J dropped 1 base, with 14 bases sitting between them. This CDR3 is CASSISSLLNTGELFF. As DNA, the CDR3 is TGCGCCAGCAGCATCTCTAGCTTACTGAACACCGGGGAGCTGTTTTTT.

The J gene is TRBJ2-4, the V gene TRBV7-6, with a possible D match to TRBD1 (5 bases). Germline CDR1 and CDR2: SGHVS and FNYEAQ. The ends were cut back, 5 bases at V and 1 base at J, with 18 bases in the middle. The CDR3 is 17 amino acids. The CDR3 loop reads CASSPARVKGAKNIQYF. The CDR3 DNA reads as TGTGCCAGCAGCCCGGCACGGGTAAAGGGGGCCAAAAACATTCAGTACTTC.

V usage is TRBV18 and J usage is TRBJ1-1; D is unresolved. Germline loops: CDR1 KGHSH, CDR2 LQKENI. The V end was cut by 4 bases, the J end by 3 bases, with 18 bases between. The CDR3 spans 16 residues. The CDR3 sequence is CASSQHEHQLDTEAFF. The CDR3, as DNA: TGTGCCAGCTCACAACACGAGCACCAGTTGGACACTGAAGCTTTCTTT.

The V and J genes are TRBV5-1 and TRBJ2-1; D may match TRBD1 or TRBD2 (6 bases each). The CDR3 consists of 19 residues. The germline CDR1 and CDR2 sequences are SGHRS and YFSETQ. Trimming cost V 6 bases and J 5 bases, with 30 bases left between them. In DNA form, the CDR3 reads TGCGCCAGCAAAAAGAACGTACAGGGAGGTCAGGGCGTCCACAATGAGCAGTTCTTC. It codes for CASKKNVQGGQGVHNEQFF. Full variable domain (remainder filled in from reference TRBV5-1 and TRBJ2-1): KAGVTQTPRYLIKTRGQQVTLSCSPISGHRSVSWYQQTPGQGLQFLFEYFSETQRNKGNFPGRFSGRQFSNSRSEMNVSTLELGDSALYLCASKKNVQGGQGVHNEQFFGPGTRLTVL.

The chain couples TRBV29-1 to TRBJ2-6; D ambiguous. Germline V CDR1 and CDR2: SQVTM, ANQGSEA. The CDR3 is 15 residues long. The V end was cut by 4 bases, the J end by 0 bases, with 10 bases between. The DNA for the CDR3 is TGCAGCGTTGCACTGGGGAACTCTGGGGCCAACGTCCTGACTTTC. Amino acids: CSVALGNSGANVLTF.

This clonotype was counted a few times. The chain has TRBV10-3 and TRBJ2-3, with a tentative D call TRBD2 (5 bases). CDR1 is ENHRY, CDR2 SYGVKD, per germline. Between the trimmed V and J ends, which lost 4 bases and 1 base, there was a span of 9 bases. This CDR3 is 14 amino acids long. CDR3 region: CAISGSEGTDTQYF. The DNA of the CDR3 is TGTGCCATCAGTGGTAGCGAAGGCACAGATACGCAGTATTTT.

V usage is TRBV11-2 and J usage is TRBJ2-7, with D uncertain. Germline-derived CDR1 and CDR2 are SGHAT and FQNNGV. The CDR3 spans 14 residues. The V end lost 3 bases, the J end lost 5 bases, and 14 bases lay between the germline ends. This chain's CDR3 is CASSFQDATNEQYF. As DNA, the CDR3 is TGTGCCAGCAGCTTCCAGGACGCAACCAACGAGCAGTACTTC.

In DNA form, the CDR3 reads TGTGCCAGCAGTAACCCTTCAGCGGGCGCCTACGAGCAGTACTTC. This codes for CASSNPSAGAYEQYF. The genes are TRBV6-1 and TRBJ2-7, with a possible D match to TRBD2 (6 bases). CDR3 length: 15 residues. Germline V CDR1 and CDR2: MNHNS, SASEGT. V was trimmed by 5 bases and J by 2 bases, leaving 16 bases between them.

This chain uses TRBV28 with TRBJ1-2; D is unclear. The CDR3 has 13 residues. CDR1 is MDHEN, CDR2 SYDVKM, per germline. Between the trimmed V and J ends, which lost 3 bases and 4 bases, there was a span of 9 bases. The CDR3 is CASSFGGTYGYTF. CDR3 nucleotides: TGTGCCAGCAGTTTTGGCGGCACCTATGGCTACACCTTC.

J is TRBJ2-2 and V is TRBV6-1; no reliable D call. The CDR3 runs 14 residues. Trimming took off 7 bases at V and 0 bases at J, with 9 bases between the two ends. Per germline, CDR1 MNHNS and CDR2 SASEGT. The CDR3 DNA follows: TGTGCCAGCAAAGTGGGGACGAACACCGGGGAGCTGTTTTTT. It specifies CASKVGTNTGELFF.

There are a few counts of this clonotype. The rearrangement links TRBV20-1 to TRBJ1-4; D is perhaps TRBD1 (5 bases). CDR1 is DFQATT, CDR2 SNEGSKA, per germline (reference sequence). The CDR3 has 13 amino acids. V lost 4 bases to trimming and J lost 4 bases, with 10 bases between them. CDR3 bases: TGCAGTGCTACCGGGGCCTTTAATGAAAAACTGTTTTTT. As protein: CSATGAFNEKLFF.

The rearrangement links TRBV10-3 to TRBJ1-6; D perhaps matches TRBD1 (5 bases). Trimming removed 0 bases at V and 1 base at J, with 13 bases between. CDR3 length: 18 amino acids. Per germline, CDR1 ENHRY and CDR2 SYGVKD. The CDR3 nucleotides are TGTGCCATCAGTGAGTCAGCGGGGGGGATGTCCTATAATTCACCCCTCCACTTT. This sequence encodes CAISESAGGMSYNSPLHF.

The rearrangement links TRBV28 to TRBJ2-7, with D possibly being TRBD1 (5 bases). The CDR3 length is 14 residues. Germline V gives CDR1 MDHEN, CDR2 SYDVKM. Trimming shortened V by 3 bases and J by 4 bases, and 13 bases separated the two germline ends. The DNA for the CDR3 is TGTGCCAGCAGTTTGGCAGGGTCGGGTTACGAGCAGTACGTC. Translation gives CASSLAGSGYEQYV.

This clonotype was seen a few times. The chain carries TRBV5-1 and TRBJ2-5, with 7 bases identical to TRBD1. The length of the CDR3 is 13 residues. Germline CDR1 SGHRS, CDR2 YFSETQ. Germline trimming cut 0 bases from V and 5 bases from J; bases unmatched to any gene: 1. The CDR3 bases are TGCGCCAGCAGCTTGGAACAGGGGGAGACCCAGTACTTC. Amino acids: CASSLEQGETQYF.

The chain recombines TRBV15 with TRBJ2-7; no clear D gene. The CDR3 consists of 11 residues. CDR1 LNHNV and CDR2 YYDKDF come from the germline V gene (reference sequence). The V and J ends lost 6 bases and 3 bases respectively, with 6 bases between them. CDR3 DNA sequence: TGTGCCACCAGGTTCCGCTACGAGCAGTACGTC. This codes for CATRFRYEQYV.

The V gene is TRBV28, the J gene TRBJ2-7; TRBD1 matches 7 bases. V lost 4 bases to trimming and J lost 2 bases; unmatched junction nucleotides: 2. The V gene's germline CDR1 is MDHEN and CDR2 SYDVKM. This CDR3 spans 13 amino acids. The CDR3 DNA reads as TGTGCCAGCAGTTACGGGACAGCCTACGAGCAGTACGTC. Translated: CASSYGTAYEQYV.

In its sample, this clonotype was seen a few times. The chain uses TRBV28 and TRBJ2-1; D may be TRBD1 (6 bases). The CDR3 sequence is 12 residues long. Trimming pared 6 bases from V and 12 bases from J, leaving 15 bases between. The V gene's germline CDR1 is MDHEN and CDR2 SYDVKM. This chain's CDR3 is CASSTYRVWQFF. CDR3 coding DNA: TGTGCCAGCAGCACTTACAGGGTTTGGCAGTTCTTC. Together with reference TRBV28 and TRBJ2-1, the CDR3 gives the full variable domain: DVKVTQSSRYLVKRTGEKVFLECVQDMDHENMFWYRQDPGLGLRLIYFSYDVKMKEKGDIPEGYSVSREKKERFSLILESASTNQTSMYLCASSTYRVWQFFGPGTRLTVL.

The chain is built from TRBV7-2 and TRBJ2-1; TRBD2 might be the D (6 bases). Trimming took off 4 bases at V and 5 bases at J, with 18 bases between the two ends. The CDR3 is 16 residues long. Per germline, CDR1 SGHTA and CDR2 FQGNSA. The CDR3, as DNA: TGTGCCAGCAGCTCACCACCTCCGGGACTTAACAATGAGCAGTTCTTC. This sequence encodes CASSSPPPGLNNEQFF. Filled out from reference TRBV7-2 and TRBJ2-1, the complete variable domain reads GAGVSQSPSNKVTEKGKDVELRCDPISGHTALYWYRQSLGQGLEFLIYFQGNSAPDKSGLPSDRFSAERTGGSVSTLTIQRTQQEDSAVYLCASSSPPPGLNNEQFFGPGTRLTVL.

As for this clonotype: At one end the junction does not follow the germline gene, possibly because of a read error. This sequence joins TRBV6-2 or TRBV6-3 and TRBJ2-5; D is unresolved. The CDR3 sequence is 14 residues long. Germline CDR1 and CDR2: MNHEY and SVGEGT. This CDR3 reads CASSYEVGPETQYF. For the CDR3, the DNA is TGCGCCAGCAGTTACGAGGTCGGACCCGAGACCCAGTACTTC.

This CDR3 is CASSYSDLSTDTQYF. In nucleotides, the CDR3 is TGTGCCAGCAGTTACTCGGACTTGAGCACAGATACGCAGTATTTT. The gene calls are TRBV6-5 and TRBJ2-3; D might be TRBD2 (5 bases). Trimming left V 0 bases short and J 0 bases short, with 7 bases between. Germline-derived CDR1 and CDR2 are MNHEY and SVGAGI. This CDR3 spans 15 amino acids.